A single sample gave rise to the 26 T cell receptor beta chains below, sequenced in a study of type 1 regulatory T cells. TCRdb called the reads again in MiXCR, with one record for every CDR3 protein. There are 20,000 to 25,000 distinct CDR3 sequences in the sample; roughly 72% occur only once, and 14% lies in the top ten. These TCRs' antigens remain unknown. Sequenced sample: cultured T cells, either the whole culture or a sorted T cell fraction (not recorded which). Subset meaning: Tr1-enriched cell product generated in vitro against host alloantigens. These receptors all stem from a human donor in good health.

The chain couples TRBV7-3 to TRBJ1-1; D gene uncertain. Trimming cost V 4 bases and J 1 base, with 7 bases left between them. The germline V gene encodes CDR1 SGHTA and CDR2 FQGTGA. The CDR3 totals 13 residues. For the CDR3, the DNA is TGTGCCAGCAGCTACGTGGCGAACACTGAAGCTTTCTTT. It specifies CASSYVANTEAFF.

Here the CDR3 reads CASSLGGSRDRGVNEQFF. The CDR3 region has the DNA TGTGCCAGCAGCTTAGGAGGTAGTCGTGACAGGGGGGTCAATGAGCAGTTCTTC. The chain joins TRBV7-9 to TRBJ2-1; 9 nucleotides match TRBD1. The junction had 13 bases not matched to a gene; V was cut back by 1 base and J by 6 bases. Germline lookup yields CDR1 SEHNR and CDR2 FQNEAQ (reference sequence). This CDR3 is 18 amino acids long.

The genes are TRBV3-1 and TRBJ2-1; tentatively, D is TRBD1 or TRBD2 (5 bases each). This CDR3 has 19 residues. Germline lookup yields CDR1 LGHDT and CDR2 YNNKEL (reference sequence). Trimming removed 0 bases at V and 1 base at J, with 19 bases between. In DNA, the CDR3 is TGTGCCAGCAGCCAAGAGGCACTAGGGGCCGGTAGGTCCTACAATGAGCAGTTCTTC. Translated: CASSQEALGAGRSYNEQFF.

DNA of the CDR3: TGTGCCAGCAGCACGGATTCCACAGATACGCAGTATTTT. Protein sequence: CASSTDSTDTQYF. The rearrangement links TRBV21-1 to TRBJ2-3. TRBV21-1 is a known pseudogene. The CDR3 sequence is 13 residues long.

The chain employs TRBV7-9 and TRBJ2-2; D not certain. Trimming removed 2 bases at V and 5 bases at J, with 3 bases between. CDR3 size: 12 residues. The germline CDR1 and CDR2 sequences are SEHNR and FQNEAQ (reference sequence). The CDR3 sequence: CASSLLTGELFF. The DNA for the CDR3 is TGTGCCAGCAGCTTACTTACCGGGGAGCTGTTTTTT. Filled out from reference TRBV7-9 and TRBJ2-2, the complete variable domain reads DTGVSQNPRHKITKRGQNVTFRCDPISEHNRLYWYRQTLGQGPEFLTYFQNEAQLEKSRLLSDRFSAERPKGSFSTLEIQRTEQGDSAMYLCASSLLTGELFFGEGSRLTVL.

There are a few counts of this clonotype. This sequence joins TRBV7-9 and TRBJ1-1; possible D gene TRBD1, 6 bases. The V gene's germline CDR1 is SEHNR and CDR2 FQNEAQ (reference sequence). The CDR3 runs to 15 residues. With 4 bases removed from V and 3 bases from J, the gap between germline ends came to 15 bases. The CDR3, as DNA: TGTGCCAGCAGCTCCCCATATAACAGGGACACTGAAGCTTTCTTT. The encoded protein is CASSSPYNRDTEAFF.

The CDR3 nucleotides are TGTGCCAGCAGCCCGGGGAGGGGACAGGGAGGCTATGGCTACACCTTC. Translating it yields CASSPGRGQGGYGYTF. The chain uses TRBV5-5 and TRBJ1-2; 9 bases line up with TRBD1. The V segment lost 4 bases and the J segment 4 bases; nucleotides outside the gene matches: 11. CDR1 and CDR2 (germline): SGHKS, YYEKEE (reference sequence). The CDR3 covers 16 residues.

Remarks on this clonotype: At one boundary the junction diverges from the germline segment, which might be a read error. V gene TRBV7-2 combines with J gene TRBJ2-3; no clear D gene. Germline values: CDR1 SGHTA, CDR2 FQGNSA. This CDR3 contains 14 residues. The CDR3 bases are TGTGCCAGCATCTTAGACACAAGCACAGATACGCAGTATTTT. It codes for CASILDTSTDTQYF.

The genes are TRBV7-2 and TRBJ1-5; 7 bases align to TRBD1. The V segment lost 4 bases and the J segment 10 bases; nucleotides outside the gene matches: 7. Germline loops: CDR1 SGHTA, CDR2 FQGNSA. The CDR3 has 13 residues. Written as DNA, the CDR3 is TGTGCCAGCAGCTCGGGACAGATCGAACCCCAGCATTTT. It specifies CASSSGQIEPQHF.

A few counts support this clonotype. The genes are TRBV4-1 and TRBJ2-3, with 8 bases aligning to TRBD2. The CDR3 contains 15 residues. CDR1 is MGHRA and CDR2 is YSYEKL in the germline V gene. J was trimmed by 9 bases and V by 4 bases; bases with no gene match: 12. CDR3 DNA sequence: TGCGCCAGCAGCCCCCGGGAGGGGCCCCCCGGGACGCAGTATTTT. This encodes CASSPREGPPGTQYF.

The rearrangement uses TRBV29-1 and TRBJ2-7; possible D gene TRBD1, 5 bases. The CDR3 is 12 residues long. Germline loops: CDR1 SQVTM, CDR2 ANQGSEA. V dropped 6 bases and J dropped 0 bases, with 9 bases sitting between them. In nucleotides, the CDR3 is TGCAGCGTAAGACAGTCCTCCTACGAGCAGTACTTC. It is translated as CSVRQSSYEQYF.

The chain carries TRBV20-1 and TRBJ2-3; 10 positions agree with TRBD2. This CDR3 has 14 amino acids. Looked up from germline, CDR1 is DFQATT and CDR2 is SNEGSKA (reference sequence). V was clipped by 6 bases and J by 6 bases; unmatched bases: 9. The CDR3 sequence is CSAGAGGPYDTQYF. CDR3 coding DNA: TGCAGTGCAGGAGCGGGGGGGCCATATGATACGCAGTATTTT.

The table lists this clonotype with a few counts. The CDR3 sequence: CAISGGQPYNEQFF. In nucleotides, the CDR3 is TGTGCCATCAGTGGAGGACAGCCCTACAATGAGCAGTTCTTC. V gene TRBV10-3 combines with J gene TRBJ2-1, with D possibly matching TRBD1 (6 bases). This CDR3 spans 14 amino acids. The germline gives CDR1 ENHRY, CDR2 SYGVKD. Trimming took off 4 bases at V and 2 bases at J, with 9 bases between the two ends.

The chain employs TRBV18 and TRBJ2-3; D is perhaps TRBD1 or TRBD2 (6 bases each). The CDR3 extends over 15 amino acids. V lost 1 base and J lost 2, with 10 bases in between. The V gene's germline CDR1 is KGHSH and CDR2 LQKENI. The CDR3 is CASSPRGALTDTQYF. CDR3 nucleotides: TGTGCCAGCTCACCACGGGGGGCGCTCACAGATACGCAGTATTTT.

Only a few counts were recorded for this clonotype. This sequence joins TRBV3-1 and TRBJ2-7, with D perhaps matching TRBD1 (6 bases). Trimming shortened V by 4 bases and J by 6 bases, and 25 bases separated the two germline ends. Germline V gives CDR1 LGHDT, CDR2 YNNKEL (reference sequence). CDR3 size: 17 residues. The CDR3 DNA is TGTGCCAGCAGCCCTCGCCCCCTACAGGGCCCAGGGGTCGAGCAGTACTTC. This translates into CASSPRPLQGPGVEQYF.

The CDR3 is CASSPGQGSSGANVLTF. CDR3 DNA: TGCGCCAGCAGTCCGGGACAGGGGAGTTCTGGGGCCAACGTCCTGACTTTC. The rearrangement uses TRBV5-1 and TRBJ2-6, with 10 nucleotides matching TRBD1. Germline V gene lookup returns CDR1 SGHRS and CDR2 YFSETQ. The CDR3 has 17 residues. J was trimmed by 1 base and V by 5 bases; bases with no gene match: 6. The full variable domain, completed using reference TRBV5-1 and TRBJ2-6, is KAGVTQTPRYLIKTRGQQVTLSCSPISGHRSVSWYQQTPGQGLQFLFEYFSETQRNKGNFPGRFSGRQFSNSRSEMNVSTLELGDSALYLCASSPGQGSSGANVLTFGAGSRLTVL.

This chain links TRBV4-1 with TRBJ2-7; tentative D call: TRBD1 (6 bases). The CDR3 totals 16 residues. V dropped 1 base and J dropped 0 bases, with 13 bases sitting between them. Germline lookup yields CDR1 MGHRA and CDR2 YSYEKL. CDR3 DNA sequence: TGCGCCAGCAGCCAAGGACAGGCGGCCAGCTCCTACGAGCAGTACTTC. This encodes CASSQGQAASSYEQYF.

The chain uses TRBV20-1 and TRBJ1-2; 9 bases agree with TRBD1. The J segment lost 4 bases and the V segment lost 6 bases, leaving 9 bases of the junction unmatched. This CDR3 comprises 14 residues. Germline V gene lookup returns CDR1 DFQATT and CDR2 SNEGSKA (reference sequence). The CDR3 region is CSATETGGVYGYTF. The CDR3 coding sequence is TGCAGTGCCACAGAGACAGGGGGGGTCTATGGCTACACCTTC.

The gene calls are TRBV9 and TRBJ2-1; D uncertain. V was pared by 10 bases and J by 8 bases, with 10 bases between. Germline V gene lookup returns CDR1 SGDLS and CDR2 YYNGEE. The CDR3 spans 10 residues. In DNA form, the CDR3 reads TGTGCCCGGACCGGGCATGAGCAGTTCTTC. Translating it yields CARTGHEQFF.

CDR3 region: CSASRLDILSYEQYF. In DNA form, the CDR3 reads TGCAGTGCTAGTAGACTGGACATTCTCTCCTACGAGCAGTACTTC. V usage is TRBV20-1 and J usage is TRBJ2-7; D perhaps matches TRBD1 (5 bases). Trimming left V 3 bases short and J 0 bases short, with 15 bases between. This CDR3 has 15 amino acids. The germline gives CDR1 DFQATT, CDR2 SNEGSKA (reference sequence).

The chain carries TRBV6-1 and TRBJ1-1; unclear D gene. The V end was cut by 4 bases, the J end by 8 bases, with 14 bases between. The CDR3 loop spans 13 amino acids. In germline, CDR1 is MNHNS, CDR2 SASEGT. The CDR3 spells CASSVRWGTEAFF. The CDR3 DNA reads TGTGCCAGCAGTGTCCGGTGGGGTACCGAAGCTTTCTTT.

Concerning this clonotype: This may be a read error, as it is one base from a much larger clone. The chain uses TRBV12-3 or TRBV12-4 and TRBJ1-5; D not certain. Trimming took 3 bases from V and 10 from J, leaving 13 bases between them. This CDR3 comprises 13 residues. The CDR3 protein is CASSLVGSHPQHF. The CDR3 DNA reads TGTGCCAGCAGTTTGGTAGGGAGTCACCCCCAGCATTTT.

The chain is built from TRBV4-1 and TRBJ2-2; D not resolved. Germline V gene sequence: CDR1 MGHRA, CDR2 YSYEKL. V lost 1 base to trimming and J lost 7 bases, with 7 bases between them. The CDR3 is 13 residues long. CDR3 residues: CASSQVSFGELFF. CDR3 nucleotides: TGCGCCAGCAGCCAAGTTAGCTTCGGGGAGCTGTTTTTT.

The rearrangement joins TRBV5-6 to TRBJ2-5, with D tentatively TRBD1 (7 bases). V dropped 0 bases and J dropped 3 bases, with 21 bases sitting between them. CDR1 and CDR2 (germline): SGHDT, YYEEEE. The CDR3 runs to 18 residues. The CDR3 nucleotides read TGTGCCAGCAGCTTGGGTTTCCGGCGGGACAGCCAAAAAGAGACCCAGTACTTC. This codes for CASSLGFRRDSQKETQYF.

V and J are TRBV7-2 and TRBJ2-1; the D gene is possibly TRBD1 (7 bases). Deletions cut 4 bases from V and 7 bases from J, with 14 bases between. The CDR3 is 14 residues long. In germline, CDR1 is SGHTA, CDR2 FQGNSA. DNA of the CDR3: TGTGCCAGCAGCTATCGCAGGGGGAGGAATGAGCAGTTCTTC. Translating gives CASSYRRGRNEQFF.

The chain joins TRBV18 to TRBJ2-3; D is uncertain. Germline CDR1 and CDR2: KGHSH and LQKENI. V was clipped by 3 bases and J by 4 bases, with 11 bases between them. The CDR3 consists of 14 residues. The CDR3 nucleotides read TGTGCCAGCTCACCTCCCAGTCGCGCAGATACGCAGTATTTT. Translation: CASSPPSRADTQYF.